The 26 T cell receptor beta chains below all came from one sample that was sequenced in a study of OX40 agonist ivuxolimab in advanced cancers. Profiled with immunoSEQ multiplex PCR; TCRdb holds only in-frame clones, not every one. Here the sample spans over 95,000 clones, 90% to 95% being singletons. The sequences come from CD4+ or CD8+ T cells sorted from blood, collected in a trial of the OX40 agonist ivuxolimab. These receptors came from an adult with an advanced solid tumor such as melanoma, head and neck, liver or kidney cancer.

This sequence joins TRBV5-1 and TRBJ2-3; 7 bases map to TRBD1. The trim removed 3 bases at V and 5 bases at J, leaving 9 bases unmatched. Germline V gene data show CDR1 as SGHRS and CDR2 as YFSETQ. CDR3 length: 15 amino acids. The chain's CDR3 is CASSSLGQTRDTQYF. Here the CDR3 DNA reads TGCGCCAGCAGCTCCCTGGGACAGACACGAGATACGCAGTATTTT.

The chain has TRBV18 and TRBJ2-2, with D perhaps matching TRBD2 (6 bases). V lost 4 bases and J lost 4, with 22 bases in between. Germline V gives CDR1 KGHSH, CDR2 LQKENI. The CDR3 consists of 18 residues. The CDR3 reads CASSHRGLSGTSTGELFF. Written as DNA, the CDR3 is TGTGCCAGCTCACATAGGGGACTCAGTGGGACGAGCACCGGGGAGCTGTTTTTT.

V and J are TRBV5-6 and TRBJ1-2, with no clear D. The V and J ends lost 0 bases and 7 bases respectively, with 4 bases between them. The CDR3 is 11 residues long. From germline, CDR1 is SGHDT and CDR2 YYEEEE. The CDR3 is CASSLVGGYTF. CDR3 in DNA: TGTGCCAGCAGCTTGGTGGGTGGCTACACCTTC.

V is TRBV10-2 and J is TRBJ2-1; TRBD2 matches 13 bases. The CDR3 covers 18 residues. V lost 5 bases to trimming and J lost 8 bases; unmatched junction nucleotides: 15. The germline gives CDR1 WSHSY, CDR2 SAAADI. The CDR3 protein is CASSPIRLAGGASDEQFF. The CDR3 nucleotides are TGCGCCAGCAGTCCCATTCGACTAGCGGGAGGCGCCTCGGATGAGCAGTTCTTC.

In its sample, this clone was seen once. The rearrangement uses TRBV7-9 and TRBJ1-5; D remains ambiguous. Germline V gene sequence: CDR1 SEHNR, CDR2 FQNEAQ (reference sequence). CDR3 length: 13 amino acids. V lost 5 bases to trimming and J lost 6 bases, with 11 bases between them. CDR3 DNA sequence: TGTGCCAGCAGCCTAGGGCCTGGTCAGCCCCAGCATTTT. Translation: CASSLGPGQPQHF.

This rearrangement joins TRBV19 to TRBJ2-1; 12 positions agree with TRBD2. From germline, CDR1 is LNHDA and CDR2 SQIVND (reference sequence). J gave up 7 bases and V 5 bases, and 3 bases lay outside the gene matches. This CDR3 is built from 14 residues. CDR3 region: CASSPTSGSNEQFF. CDR3 DNA sequence: TGTGCCAGTAGTCCGACTAGCGGGAGTAATGAGCAGTTCTTC.

V and J are TRBV5-6 and TRBJ1-1; possibly TRBD1 for D (6 bases). Germline V CDR1 and CDR2: SGHDT, YYEEEE. The CDR3 length is 15 residues. The V end was cut by 2 bases, the J end by 0 bases, with 11 bases between. The CDR3 reads CASSLPGVMNTEAFF. CDR3 in DNA: TGTGCCAGCAGCTTACCAGGGGTCATGAACACTGAAGCTTTCTTT.

V gene TRBV10-3 combines with J gene TRBJ1-2; TRBD1 agrees at 12 bases. Per the germline V gene, CDR1 is ENHRY and CDR2 is SYGVKD. The CDR3 runs to 14 residues. V lost 4 bases to trimming and J lost 8 bases; unmatched junction nucleotides: 5. The CDR3 DNA reads TGTGCCATCAGTGGCCGGGACAGGGGGCAAGGCTACACCTTC. This translates into CAISGRDRGQGYTF.

The rearrangement joins TRBV7-2 to TRBJ2-5; 7 bases are a match to TRBD1. This CDR3 contains 15 residues. V lost 5 bases to trimming and J lost 4 bases; unmatched junction nucleotides: 10. Germline CDR1 reads SGHTA; CDR2 reads FQGNSA. As DNA, the CDR3 is TGTGCCAGCAGCCCCTCGACAGGGTCGGGAGAGACCCAGTACTTC. It translates to CASSPSTGSGETQYF.

The chain links TRBV18 to TRBJ2-3, with a tentative D call TRBD1 (5 bases). The CDR3 runs 16 residues. The V gene lost 1 base and the J gene lost 1 base, with 12 bases spanning the gap. The germline V gene has CDR1 KGHSH and CDR2 LQKENI. The CDR3 DNA sequence: TGTGCCAGCTCACCACGGTTGGGGCAGCGCACAGATACGCAGTATTTT. Translated, it gives CASSPRLGQRTDTQYF. Complete variable domain (other parts from reference TRBV18 and TRBJ2-3): NAGVMQNPRHLVRRRGQEARLRCSPMKGHSHVYWYRQLPEEGLKFMVYLQKENIIDESGMPKERFSAEFPKEGPSILRIQQVVRGDSAAYFCASSPRLGQRTDTQYFGPGTRLTVL.

The chain recombines TRBV21-1 with TRBJ2-6; the table's D call, TRBD2, has no DNA check behind it. TRBV21-1 represents a pseudogene. The CDR3 spans 17 residues. CDR3 DNA: TGTGCCAGCAGCAAAGCGCGAGGATGCTCTGGGGCCAACGTCCTGACTTTC. This codes for CASSKARGCSGANVLTF.

This clone was detected once. V and J are TRBV19 and TRBJ2-3, with 9 bases aligning to TRBD2. Per germline, CDR1 LNHDA and CDR2 SQIVND (reference sequence). There are 17 residues in the CDR3. Trimming cost V 6 bases and J 2 bases; bases outside gene matches: 12. CDR3 nucleotides: TGTGCCAGTAGCGCGGGCACGCTAGCGGGATACACAGATACGCAGTATTTT. Its protein product is CASSAGTLAGYTDTQYF.

V usage is TRBV2 and J usage is TRBJ1-1; 8 bases map to TRBD1. Germline V gives CDR1 SNHLY, CDR2 FYNNEI. The length of the CDR3 is 15 residues. Unmatched junction bases numbered 18, after V lost 7 bases and J lost 11 bases. CDR3 protein: CASKAIGTGGTRAFF. Here the CDR3 DNA reads TGTGCCAGCAAGGCCATCGGGACAGGCGGAACGCGGGCTTTCTTT.

This chain joins TRBV11-2 and TRBJ2-2; possible D gene TRBD2, 6 bases. Germline V gene lookup returns CDR1 SGHAT and CDR2 FQNNGV. The CDR3 is made up of 15 amino acids. The V end lost 3 bases, the J end lost 13 bases, and 21 bases lay between the germline ends. The CDR3 region has the DNA TGTGCCAGCAGCTTGGATCCCCCCCCTCTAGCGAGGCTGTTTTTT. Its translation: CASSLDPPPLARLFF.

This clone is a singleton in its sample. The chain employs TRBV18 and TRBJ1-4, with no clear D. The CDR3 loop spans 14 amino acids. The germline gives CDR1 KGHSH, CDR2 LQKENI. The germline V and J ends were trimmed by 2 bases and 5 bases, with 9 bases remaining between them. The CDR3 DNA follows: TGTGCCAGCTCACCAGGGCTAGAGAATGAAAAACTGTTTTTT. It translates to CASSPGLENEKLFF.

This chain uses TRBV7-9 with TRBJ2-1, with 8 bases that match TRBD2. This CDR3 has 15 amino acids. V lost 1 base and J lost 9; bases outside the gene matches: 8. Per the germline V gene, CDR1 is SEHNR and CDR2 is FQNEAQ (reference sequence). CDR3 loop: CASSLDGTRLGEQFF. The CDR3 nucleotides are TGTGCCAGCAGCTTAGATGGGACTAGATTGGGTGAGCAGTTCTTC.

The V and J genes are TRBV19 and TRBJ1-6; 7 bases line up with TRBD1. The CDR3 runs 13 residues. With 6 bases clipped from V and 12 bases from J, the junction kept 8 bases outside the gene matches. The germline gives CDR1 LNHDA, CDR2 SQIVND (reference sequence). Here the CDR3 reads CASSRDRAKPLHF. DNA of the CDR3: TGTGCCAGTAGCCGTGACAGGGCGAAACCCCTCCACTTT.

J is TRBJ2-7 and V is TRBV21-1; the table's TRBD1 call for D was not verified on the DNA. TRBV21-1 is reported as a pseudogene. There are 14 residues in the CDR3. CDR3: CASSLCRGMGEQYF. CDR3 coding DNA: TGTGCCAGCAGCCTTTGTAGGGGGATGGGCGAGCAGTACTTC.

The genes are TRBV11-3 and TRBJ2-7; perhaps D is TRBD1 or TRBD2 (5 bases each). The CDR3 sequence is 15 residues long. The germline gives CDR1 SGHNT, CDR2 YENEEA. Trimming cost V 1 base and J 2 bases, with 12 bases left between them. The CDR3: CASSLGVGPTYEQYF. The CDR3, as DNA: TGTGCCAGCAGCTTAGGGGTGGGACCTACCTACGAGCAGTACTTC.

The gene calls are TRBV27 and TRBJ2-1, with D hard to call. V dropped 2 bases and J dropped 3 bases, with 11 bases sitting between them. The V gene's germline CDR1 is MNHEY and CDR2 SMNVEV (reference sequence). This CDR3 has 15 amino acids. The CDR3 region is CASSLGATHYNEQFF. The CDR3 DNA reads as TGTGCCAGCAGTTTAGGTGCAACCCACTACAATGAGCAGTTCTTC.

This chain joins TRBV19 and TRBJ2-1; TRBD1 might be the D (6 bases). V shed 6 bases and J shed 3 bases, with 12 bases lying between them. Germline V lookup: CDR1 LNHDA, CDR2 SQIVND (reference sequence). This CDR3 has 14 amino acids. In nucleotides, the CDR3 is TGTGCCAGTAGCACGGGACACCACTACAATGAGCAGTTCTTC. Encoded protein: CASSTGHHYNEQFF.

The V call is TRBV4-3, the J call TRBJ2-3, with 10 nucleotides matching TRBD2. The CDR3 length is 18 residues. Germline loops: CDR1 LGHNA, CDR2 YSLEER. The J segment lost 3 bases and the V segment lost 4 bases, leaving 13 bases of the junction unmatched. The CDR3 reads CASSRFHEGLAITDTQYF. The CDR3 nucleotides read TGCGCCAGCAGCCGTTTCCACGAGGGACTAGCGATAACAGATACGCAGTATTTT.

The chain combines TRBV6-5 with TRBJ1-5, with D unresolved. The CDR3 extends over 14 amino acids. CDR1 and CDR2 (germline): MNHEY, SVGAGI. V gave up 5 bases and J gave up 4 bases, with 12 bases separating them. For the CDR3, the DNA is TGTGCCAGCAGTGAAAAAGGGCCGAATCAGCCCCAGCATTTT. This sequence encodes CASSEKGPNQPQHF.

The chain employs TRBV5-5 and TRBJ2-1; 12 bases match TRBD2. CDR3 size: 16 residues. From germline, CDR1 is SGHKS and CDR2 YYEKEE (reference sequence). V shed 4 bases and J 8 bases; nucleotides not matched to a gene: 10. CDR3 sequence: CASSPRTSGIRDEQFF. Here the CDR3 DNA reads TGTGCCAGCAGCCCAAGGACTAGCGGGATTCGAGATGAGCAGTTCTTC.

The chain combines TRBV11-3 with TRBJ2-2; D not resolved. The V end lost 0 bases, the J end lost 4 bases, and 3 bases lay between the germline ends. The germline V gene has CDR1 SGHNT and CDR2 YENEEA. CDR3 length: 13 residues. The CDR3 sequence: CASSLEATGELFF. CDR3 nucleotides: TGTGCCAGCAGCTTAGAGGCCACCGGGGAGCTGTTTTTT.

The V call is TRBV7-3, the J call TRBJ2-3, with D unclear. The germline V and J ends were trimmed by 0 bases and 9 bases, with 13 bases remaining between them. Germline V gene sequence: CDR1 SGHTA, CDR2 FQGTGA. The CDR3 sequence is 14 residues long. The CDR3 spells CASSLTPTPETQYF. As DNA, the CDR3 is TGTGCCAGCAGCTTAACCCCAACCCCGGAGACGCAGTATTTT.